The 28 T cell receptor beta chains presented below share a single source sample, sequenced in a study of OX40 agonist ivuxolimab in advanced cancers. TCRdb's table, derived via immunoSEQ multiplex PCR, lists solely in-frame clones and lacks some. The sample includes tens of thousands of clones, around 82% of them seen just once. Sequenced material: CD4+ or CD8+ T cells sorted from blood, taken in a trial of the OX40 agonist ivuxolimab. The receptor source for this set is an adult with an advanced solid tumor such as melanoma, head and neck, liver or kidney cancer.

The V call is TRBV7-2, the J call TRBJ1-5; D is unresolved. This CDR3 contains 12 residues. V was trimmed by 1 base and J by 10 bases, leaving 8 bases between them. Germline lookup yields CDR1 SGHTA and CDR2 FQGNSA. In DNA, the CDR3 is TGTGCCAGCAGCTTAGGGTATGGCCCCCAGCATTTT. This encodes CASSLGYGPQHF.

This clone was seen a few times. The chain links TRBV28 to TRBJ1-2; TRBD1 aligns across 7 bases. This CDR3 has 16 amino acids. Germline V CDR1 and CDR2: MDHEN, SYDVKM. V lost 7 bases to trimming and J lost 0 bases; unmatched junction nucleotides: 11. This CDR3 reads CASTEEWTGPNYGYTF. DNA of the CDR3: TGTGCCAGCACCGAAGAATGGACAGGCCCTAACTATGGCTACACCTTC.

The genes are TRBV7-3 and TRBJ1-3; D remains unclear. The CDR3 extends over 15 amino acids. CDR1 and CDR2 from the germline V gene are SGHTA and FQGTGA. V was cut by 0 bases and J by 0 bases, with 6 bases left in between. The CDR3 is CASSLTHNSGNTIYF. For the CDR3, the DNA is TGTGCCAGCAGCTTAACACATAACTCTGGAAACACCATATATTTT.

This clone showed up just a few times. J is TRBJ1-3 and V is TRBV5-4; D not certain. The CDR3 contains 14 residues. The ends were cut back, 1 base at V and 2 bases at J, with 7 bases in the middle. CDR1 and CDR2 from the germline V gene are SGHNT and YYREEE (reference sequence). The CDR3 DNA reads TGTGCCAGCAGCTTGCAGCAGACTGGAAACACCATATATTTT. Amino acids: CASSLQQTGNTIYF.

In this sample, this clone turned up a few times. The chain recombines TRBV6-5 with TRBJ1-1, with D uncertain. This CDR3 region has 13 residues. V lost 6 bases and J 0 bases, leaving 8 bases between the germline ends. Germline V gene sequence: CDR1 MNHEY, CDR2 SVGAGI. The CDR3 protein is CASRRAMNTEAFF. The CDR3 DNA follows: TGTGCCAGCAGGAGGGCGATGAACACTGAAGCTTTCTTT.

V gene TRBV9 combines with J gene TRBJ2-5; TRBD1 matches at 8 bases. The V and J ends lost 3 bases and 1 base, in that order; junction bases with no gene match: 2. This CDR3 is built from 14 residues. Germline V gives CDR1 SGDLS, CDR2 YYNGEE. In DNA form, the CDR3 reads TGTGCCAGCAGCGCAGGGGGCCCCCAAGAGACCCAGTACTTC. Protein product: CASSAGGPQETQYF.

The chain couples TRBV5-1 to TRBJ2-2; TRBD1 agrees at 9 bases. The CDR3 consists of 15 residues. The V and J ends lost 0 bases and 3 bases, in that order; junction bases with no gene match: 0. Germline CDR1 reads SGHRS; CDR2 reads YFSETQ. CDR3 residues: CASSLGDRDTGELFF. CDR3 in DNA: TGCGCCAGCAGCTTGGGGGACAGGGACACCGGGGAGCTGTTTTTT.

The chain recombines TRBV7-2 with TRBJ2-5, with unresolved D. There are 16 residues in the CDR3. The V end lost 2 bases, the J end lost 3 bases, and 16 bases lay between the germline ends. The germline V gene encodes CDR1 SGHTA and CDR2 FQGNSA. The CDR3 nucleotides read TGTGCCAGCAGCTTAATGGGCGGTGGAAGGGAAGAGACCCAGTACTTC. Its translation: CASSLMGGGREETQYF.

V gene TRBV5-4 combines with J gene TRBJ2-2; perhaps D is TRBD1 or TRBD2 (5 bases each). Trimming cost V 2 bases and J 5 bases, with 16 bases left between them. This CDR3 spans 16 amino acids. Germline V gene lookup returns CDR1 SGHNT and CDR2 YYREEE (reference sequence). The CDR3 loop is CASSLGRSWGTGELFF. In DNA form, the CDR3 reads TGTGCCAGCAGCTTAGGTCGCTCGTGGGGGACCGGGGAGCTGTTTTTT. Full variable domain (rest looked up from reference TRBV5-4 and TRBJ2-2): ETGVTQSPTHLIKTRGQQVTLRCSSQSGHNTVSWYQQALGQGPQFIFQYYREEENGRGNFPPRFSGLQFPNYSSELNVNALELDDSALYLCASSLGRSWGTGELFFGEGSRLTVL.

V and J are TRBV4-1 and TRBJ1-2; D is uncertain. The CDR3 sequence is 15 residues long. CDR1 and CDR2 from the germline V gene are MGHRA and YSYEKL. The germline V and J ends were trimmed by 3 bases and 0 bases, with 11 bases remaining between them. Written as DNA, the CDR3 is TGCGCCAGCAGCCATGGCGCAGAAGCTAACTATGGCTACACCTTC. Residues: CASSHGAEANYGYTF.

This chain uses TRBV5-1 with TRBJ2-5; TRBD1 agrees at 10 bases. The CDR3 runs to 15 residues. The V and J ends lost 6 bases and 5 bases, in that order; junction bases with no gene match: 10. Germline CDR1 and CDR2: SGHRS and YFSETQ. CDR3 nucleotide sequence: TGCGCCAGCACCGCGTATGGGACAGGGGTTGAGACCCAGTACTTC. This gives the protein CASTAYGTGVETQYF.

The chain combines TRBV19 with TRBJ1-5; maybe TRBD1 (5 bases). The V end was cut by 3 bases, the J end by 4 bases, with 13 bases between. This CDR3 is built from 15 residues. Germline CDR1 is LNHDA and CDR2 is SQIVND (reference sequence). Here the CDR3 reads CASSMDRGENQPQHF. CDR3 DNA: TGTGCCAGTAGTATGGATCGGGGGGAAAATCAGCCCCAGCATTTT.

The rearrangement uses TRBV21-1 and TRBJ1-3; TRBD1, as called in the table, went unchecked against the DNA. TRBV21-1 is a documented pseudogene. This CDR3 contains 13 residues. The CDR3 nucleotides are TGTGCGACACGGCTTTTCTCTGGAAACACCATATATTTT. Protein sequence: CATRLFSGNTIYF.

CDR3 region: CASSLGDRNTGELFF. CDR3 sequence (DNA): TGCGCCAGCAGCTTGGGGGACAGGAACACCGGGGAGCTGTTTTTT. This chain joins TRBV5-1 and TRBJ2-2, with 7 nucleotides matching TRBD1. V lost 0 bases to trimming and J lost 1 base; unmatched junction nucleotides: 0. This CDR3 is 15 amino acids long. Germline V gene lookup returns CDR1 SGHRS and CDR2 YFSETQ.

CDR3 region: CASRPGTGAGNTIYF. The CDR3 coding sequence is TGTGCCAGCAGACCAGGGACAGGGGCTGGAAACACCATATATTTT. The chain employs TRBV9 and TRBJ1-3, with 10 bases identical to TRBD1. CDR1 is SGDLS, CDR2 YYNGEE, per germline. The CDR3 covers 15 residues. V gave up 5 bases and J gave up 2 bases; unmatched junction bases: 4.

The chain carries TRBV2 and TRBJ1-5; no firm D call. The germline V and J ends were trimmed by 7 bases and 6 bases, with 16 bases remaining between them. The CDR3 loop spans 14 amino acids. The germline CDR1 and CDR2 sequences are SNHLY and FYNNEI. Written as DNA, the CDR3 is TGTGCCAGCACTAGGGCCGGCGTGGGTCAGCCCCAGCATTTT. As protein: CASTRAGVGQPQHF.

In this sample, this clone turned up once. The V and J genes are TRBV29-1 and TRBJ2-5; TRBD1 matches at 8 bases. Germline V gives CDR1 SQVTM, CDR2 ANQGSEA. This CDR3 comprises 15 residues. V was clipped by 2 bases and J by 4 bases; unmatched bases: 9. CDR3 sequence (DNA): TGCAGCGTTGAACACGGGCAGGGGGCAGGAGAGACCCAGTACTTC. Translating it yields CSVEHGQGAGETQYF.

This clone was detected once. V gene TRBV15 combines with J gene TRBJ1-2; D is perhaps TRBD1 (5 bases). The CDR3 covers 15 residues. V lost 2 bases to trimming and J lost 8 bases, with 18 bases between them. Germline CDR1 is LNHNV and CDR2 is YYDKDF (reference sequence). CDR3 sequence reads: CATSRSRIGQGGYTF. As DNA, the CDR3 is TGTGCCACCAGCAGATCACGAATAGGGCAGGGAGGCTACACCTTC.

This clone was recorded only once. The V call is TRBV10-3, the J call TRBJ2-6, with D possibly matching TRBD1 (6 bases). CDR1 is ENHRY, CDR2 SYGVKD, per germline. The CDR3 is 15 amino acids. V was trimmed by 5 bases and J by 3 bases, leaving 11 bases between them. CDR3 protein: CAISPTGGGANVLTF. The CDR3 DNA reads TGTGCCATCAGTCCGACAGGAGGTGGGGCCAACGTCCTGACTTTC.

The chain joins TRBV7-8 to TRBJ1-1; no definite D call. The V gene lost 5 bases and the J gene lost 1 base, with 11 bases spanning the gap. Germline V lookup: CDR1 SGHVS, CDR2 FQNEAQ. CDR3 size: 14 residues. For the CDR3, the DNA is TGTGCCAGCAGCCTGGACGGCACGAACACTGAAGCTTTCTTT. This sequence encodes CASSLDGTNTEAFF.

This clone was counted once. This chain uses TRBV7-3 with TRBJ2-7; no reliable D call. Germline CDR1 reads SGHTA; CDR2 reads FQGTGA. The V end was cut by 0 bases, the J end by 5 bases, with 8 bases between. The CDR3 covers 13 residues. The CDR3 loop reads CASSLTLWDEQYF. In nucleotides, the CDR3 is TGTGCCAGCAGCTTAACGTTATGGGACGAGCAGTACTTC.

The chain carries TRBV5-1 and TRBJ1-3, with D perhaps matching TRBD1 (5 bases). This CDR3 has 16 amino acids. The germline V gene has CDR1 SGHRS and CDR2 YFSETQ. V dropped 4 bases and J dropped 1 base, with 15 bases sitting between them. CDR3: CASSTDGTVSGNTIYF. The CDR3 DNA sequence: TGCGCCAGCAGCACGGACGGGACGGTATCTGGAAACACCATATATTTT. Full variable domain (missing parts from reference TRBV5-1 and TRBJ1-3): KAGVTQTPRYLIKTRGQQVTLSCSPISGHRSVSWYQQTPGQGLQFLFEYFSETQRNKGNFPGRFSGRQFSNSRSEMNVSTLELGDSALYLCASSTDGTVSGNTIYFGEGSWLTVV.

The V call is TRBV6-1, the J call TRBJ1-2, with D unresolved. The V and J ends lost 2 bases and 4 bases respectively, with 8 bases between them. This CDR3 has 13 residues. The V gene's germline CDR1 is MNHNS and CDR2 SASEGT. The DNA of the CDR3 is TGTGCCAGCAGTGAATGGGTCTCCTATGGCTACACCTTC. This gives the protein CASSEWVSYGYTF.

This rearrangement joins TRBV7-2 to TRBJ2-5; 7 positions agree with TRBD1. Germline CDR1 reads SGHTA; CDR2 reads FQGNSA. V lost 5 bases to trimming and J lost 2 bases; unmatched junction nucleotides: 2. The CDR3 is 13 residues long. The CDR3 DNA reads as TGTGCCAGCAGCCGCAGGGGGCAAGAGACCCAGTACTTC. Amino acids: CASSRRGQETQYF.

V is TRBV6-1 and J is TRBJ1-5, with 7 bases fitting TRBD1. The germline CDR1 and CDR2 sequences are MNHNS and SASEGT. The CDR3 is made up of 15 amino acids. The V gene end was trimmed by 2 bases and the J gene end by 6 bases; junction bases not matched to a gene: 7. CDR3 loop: CASSEPGGRGQPQHF. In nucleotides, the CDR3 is TGTGCCAGCAGTGAACCAGGGGGGAGAGGTCAGCCCCAGCATTTT.

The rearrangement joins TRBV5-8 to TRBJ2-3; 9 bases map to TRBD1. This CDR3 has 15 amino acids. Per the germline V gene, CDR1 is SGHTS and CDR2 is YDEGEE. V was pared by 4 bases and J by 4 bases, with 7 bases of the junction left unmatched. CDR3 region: CASSPGTGIADTQYF. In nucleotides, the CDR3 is TGTGCCAGCAGCCCCGGGACAGGGATCGCAGATACGCAGTATTTT. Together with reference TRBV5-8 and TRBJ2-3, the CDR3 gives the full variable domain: EAGVTQSPTHLIKTRGQQATLRCSPISGHTSVYWYQQALGLGLQFLLWYDEGEERNRGNFPPRFSGRQFPNYSSELNVNALELEDSALYLCASSPGTGIADTQYFGPGTRLTVL.

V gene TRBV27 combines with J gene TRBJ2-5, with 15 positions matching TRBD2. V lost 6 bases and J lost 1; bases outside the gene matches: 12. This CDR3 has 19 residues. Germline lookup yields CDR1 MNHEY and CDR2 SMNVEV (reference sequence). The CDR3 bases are TGTGCCAGCAGGAAGACTCTCGGACTAGCGGGGGGGAGCCAAGAGACCCAGTACTTC. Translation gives CASRKTLGLAGGSQETQYF.

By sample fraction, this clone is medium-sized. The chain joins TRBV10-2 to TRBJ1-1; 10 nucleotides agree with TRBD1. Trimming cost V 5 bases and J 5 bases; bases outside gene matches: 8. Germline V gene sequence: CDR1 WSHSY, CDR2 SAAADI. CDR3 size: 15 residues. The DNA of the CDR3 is TGCGCCAGCAGTTTCCCGGGACAGGGGTGGACTGAAGCTTTCTTT. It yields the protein CASSFPGQGWTEAFF.